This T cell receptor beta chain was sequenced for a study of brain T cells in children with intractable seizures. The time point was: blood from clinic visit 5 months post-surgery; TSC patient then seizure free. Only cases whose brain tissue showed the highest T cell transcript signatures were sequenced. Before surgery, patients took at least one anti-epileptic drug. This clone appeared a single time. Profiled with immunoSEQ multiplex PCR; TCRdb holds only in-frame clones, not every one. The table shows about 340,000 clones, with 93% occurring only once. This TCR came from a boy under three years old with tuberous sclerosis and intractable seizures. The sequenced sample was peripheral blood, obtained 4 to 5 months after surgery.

The CDR3 DNA reads TGTGCCAGCAGTGAAATTAACCTAGCGGGGGGCCTCAATGAGCAGTTCTTC. It yields the protein CASSEINLAGGLNEQFF. This chain uses TRBV25-1 with TRBJ2-1, with TRBD2 matching over 11 bases. After removal of 2 bases from V and 6 bases from J, the junction contained 9 bases not matched to a gene. CDR1 and CDR2 from the germline V gene are MGHDK and SYGVNS. The CDR3 contains 17 residues. Based on the CDR3 plus reference TRBV25-1 and TRBJ2-1, the full variable domain is EADIYQTPRYLVIGTGKKITLECSQTMGHDKMYWYQQDPGMELHLIHYSYGVNSTEKGDLSSESTVSRIRTEHFPLTLESARPSHTSQYLCASSEINLAGGLNEQFFGPGTRLTVL.